The 6 T cell receptor beta chains below all came from one sample that was sequenced in a study of T cell changes during pregnancy in multiple sclerosis. Sequencing used immunoSEQ multiplex PCR; TCRdb keeps in-frame clones, though not all of them. This table holds tens of thousands of clones, roughly 94% found once. The starting material was CD8+ T cells from peripheral blood mononuclear cells, obtained before pregnancy. These receptors all stem from a female donor with multiple sclerosis, enrolled in a pregnancy study.

J is TRBJ1-5 and V is TRBV27; TRBD1 matches at 7 bases. CDR3 length: 14 residues. Germline V lookup: CDR1 MNHEY, CDR2 SMNVEV (reference sequence). The trim removed 0 bases at V and 8 bases at J, leaving 4 bases unmatched. The CDR3 DNA reads as TGTGCCAGCAGTTTATCGACAGGGAGTAAGCCCCAGCATTTT. It yields the protein CASSLSTGSKPQHF.

The chain combines TRBV7-6 with TRBJ2-7; tentative D call: TRBD2 (5 bases). V lost 5 bases to trimming and J lost 2 bases, with 10 bases between them. The CDR3 sequence is 13 residues long. Per the germline V gene, CDR1 is SGHVS and CDR2 is FNYEAQ. Here the CDR3 reads CASSAGHPYEQYF. In DNA form, the CDR3 reads TGTGCCAGCAGCGCGGGTCATCCCTACGAGCAGTACTTC.

The chain has TRBV28 and TRBJ1-5; 7 bases agree with TRBD1. CDR3 length: 14 amino acids. Germline values: CDR1 MDHEN, CDR2 SYDVKM. The V and J ends lost 7 bases and 6 bases, in that order; junction bases with no gene match: 9. The CDR3 spells CASKVRGPVQPQHF. CDR3 nucleotides: TGTGCCAGCAAGGTGAGGGGGCCGGTTCAGCCCCAGCATTTT.

This chain links TRBV11-2 with TRBJ2-1; 10 bases match TRBD2. Trimming cost V 5 bases and J 4 bases; bases outside gene matches: 5. Germline V gene sequence: CDR1 SGHAT, CDR2 FQNNGV. The CDR3 extends over 15 amino acids. The CDR3 nucleotides read TGTGCCAGCAGCCAAACTAGCGGGGCGTACAATGAGCAGTTCTTC. It encodes CASSQTSGAYNEQFF.

V usage is TRBV10-1 and J usage is TRBJ1-1; no clear D. The CDR3 is 14 residues long. Trimming left V 6 bases short and J 6 bases short, with 17 bases between. Germline V gene data show CDR1 as WNHNN and CDR2 as SYGVQD (reference sequence). The CDR3 spells CASRVRADSAEAFF. In nucleotides, the CDR3 is TGCGCCAGCAGGGTAAGGGCGGACTCAGCTGAAGCTTTCTTT.

The genes are TRBV19 and TRBJ1-5, with D hard to call. Trimming removed 0 bases at V and 0 bases at J, with 12 bases between. The CDR3 is 17 amino acids. Germline assignment: CDR1 LNHDA and CDR2 SQIVND (reference sequence). The CDR3 DNA sequence: TGTGCCAGTAGTATAGATAAGGCAGACTATAGCAATCAGCCCCAGCATTTT. It encodes CASSIDKADYSNQPQHF.